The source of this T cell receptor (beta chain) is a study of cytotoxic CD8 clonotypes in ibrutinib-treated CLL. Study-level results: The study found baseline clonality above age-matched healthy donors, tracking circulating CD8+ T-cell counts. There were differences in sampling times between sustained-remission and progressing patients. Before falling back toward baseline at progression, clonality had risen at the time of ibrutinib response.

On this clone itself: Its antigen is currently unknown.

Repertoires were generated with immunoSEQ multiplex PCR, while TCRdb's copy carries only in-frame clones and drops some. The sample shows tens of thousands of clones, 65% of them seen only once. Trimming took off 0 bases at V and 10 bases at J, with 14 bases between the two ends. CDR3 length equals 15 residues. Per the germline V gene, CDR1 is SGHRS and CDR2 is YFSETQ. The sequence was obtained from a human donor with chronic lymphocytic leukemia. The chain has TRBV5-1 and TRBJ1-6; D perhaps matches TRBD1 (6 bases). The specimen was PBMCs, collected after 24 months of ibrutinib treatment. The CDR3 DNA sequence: TGCGCCAGCAGCTTGGCGGTAGGGGGTAACTCACCCCTCCACTTT. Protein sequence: CASSLAVGGNSPLHF. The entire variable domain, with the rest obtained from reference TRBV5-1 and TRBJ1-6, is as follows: KAGVTQTPRYLIKTRGQQVTLSCSPISGHRSVSWYQQTPGQGLQFLFEYFSETQRNKGNFPGRFSGRQFSNSRSEMNVSTLELGDSALYLCASSLAVGGNSPLHFGNGTRLTVT.